Sequencing of this T cell receptor beta chain was carried out in a study of shared T cell receptors in the human thymus. The ends lost 5 bases at V and 5 bases at J; junction bases unmatched: 9. Germline V lookup: CDR1 SGHNT, CDR2 YENEEA. The CDR3 runs to 16 residues. Method: immunoSEQ multiplex PCR; TCRdb's copy keeps in-frame clones and lacks some. The data show roughly 500,000 clones, more than 75% seen once. The data also belong to a second study, concerning human thymus T cells. That source reports: Donors consisted of healthy Finnish infants (having corrective surgery for congenital heart defects). Corrective cardiac operations yielded the resected thymus tissue. Within thymic and blood repertoires, V and J gene usage appeared to be biased. Highly overlapping thymic repertoires in unrelated individuals were reported by related research.

What was sequenced was thymocytes. The clonotype was recovered from a boy under two years old with a congenital heart defect. J is TRBJ1-1 and V is TRBV11-3, with 12 bases aligning to TRBD1. This CDR3 is CASSRDGDRGPTEAFF. CDR3 coding DNA: TGTGCCAGCAGCCGTGACGGGGACAGGGGGCCGACTGAAGCTTTCTTT.